The clone carrying this T cell receptor (beta chain) was counted once. It was during active infection that Seattle patients were enrolled and then longitudinally followed. The protocol was immunoSEQ multiplex PCR, while the TCRdb copy is restricted to in-frame clones and leaves out a portion. The profile shows fewer than 400,000 clones, nearly 90% of them singletons. Trimming took off 10 bases at V and 2 bases at J, with 7 bases between the two ends. The germline CDR1 and CDR2 sequences are ENHRY and SYGVKD. This CDR3 contains 11 residues. This specimen belongs to a study of blood T cell repertoires in COVID-19. For the study at large: Sites in the United States, Italy and Spain provided acute and convalescent COVID-19 samples. T cells, B-cell-depleted T cells, or PBMCs supplied cDNA or gDNA.

The clonotype was recovered from a woman aged 25 to 39 with COVID-19, enrolled during active disease. V usage is TRBV10-3 and J usage is TRBJ2-3; D not resolved. The sequenced material came from peripheral blood. The CDR3 DNA reads TGTGCCACCGCAGACACAGATACGCAGTATTTT. It is translated as CATADTDTQYF.